Detailed here is one T cell receptor (beta chain). Its target is unknown. Other nucleotide sequences from this sample produce the same CDR3. CDR3 size: 16 residues. With 0 bases removed from V and 0 bases from J, the gap between germline ends came to 10 bases. Germline V gene data show CDR1 as SGDLS and CDR2 as YYNGEE. This sample was included in a study of chemoradiotherapy in HPV16-positive cancers. Turning to the study itself: A couple of HPV16-positive patients' cells yielded candidate HPV-specific clones and common motifs.

Profiled with immunoSEQ multiplex PCR; TCRdb holds only in-frame clones, not every one. Among roughly 6,400 clones listed, 75% to 90% were seen once. Overall study results and limits: Candidate HPV-specific clones and E7-related TCR motifs grew in tumor during treatment. Better recurrence-free survival went with HPV-responsive T-cell expansion in HPV16-positive patients. The functional HPV-specific definition rests on just a couple of HPV16-positive patients.

The receptor was derived from a human donor with HPV-associated anogenital cancer. The gene calls are TRBV9 and TRBJ1-3; no reliable D call. Sequenced here: tumor tissue, sampled from a patient who underwent chemoradiotherapy. CDR3 sequence: CASSVAYRSSGNTIYF. The CDR3, as DNA: TGTGCCAGCAGCGTAGCATATCGGTCCTCTGGAAACACCATATATTTT.